These 12 T cell receptor beta chains were all obtained from the same sample, sequenced in a study of response to subunit inactivated influenza vaccine. Each CDR3 protein gets one entry after TCRdb re-called the RT-PCR reads with MiXCR. The sample lists around 190,000 distinct CDR3 sequences; approximately 15% were seen once. Here the sequenced sample was CD8+ T cells sorted from PBMCs, taken roughly 5 days after vaccination. These receptor sequences come from a man between 50 and 59 years old who received an inactivated influenza vaccine.

This clonotype has a single count. The junction differs from germline at one of its ends, possibly a read error. The chain joins TRBV7-7 to TRBJ2-3; D call uncertain. The length of the CDR3 is 13 residues. The germline V gene has CDR1 SSHAT and CDR2 FNYEAQ (reference sequence). The CDR3 nucleotides read TGTGCTAGCAGCTTAACATGGGCCGATACGCAGTATTTT. Protein: CASSLTWADTQYF.

The sample holds a few counts of this clonotype. This chain uses TRBV10-3 with TRBJ2-7; 7 bases map to TRBD2. Germline CDR1 is ENHRY and CDR2 is SYGVKD. The CDR3 totals 17 residues. The V and J ends lost 0 bases and 6 bases, in that order; junction bases with no gene match: 14. DNA for the CDR3: TGTGCCATCAGTGAGTCGCGGGAGTTAGGTCCTTTTGCCGAGCAGTACTTC. Translating gives CAISESRELGPFAEQYF.

The V and J genes are TRBV4-3 and TRBJ2-1; 8 positions agree with TRBD1. CDR3 length: 17 amino acids. V trimming: 0 bases; J trimming: 0 bases; junction bases outside the gene matches: 4. The germline V gene encodes CDR1 LGHNA and CDR2 YSLEER. As DNA, the CDR3 is TGCGCCAGCAGCCAAGACAGGGGGCACGGCTCCTACAATGAGCAGTTCTTC. Protein: CASSQDRGHGSYNEQFF.

The V and J genes are TRBV19 and TRBJ1-1; TRBD1 might be the D (6 bases). Germline CDR1 and CDR2: LNHDA and SQIVND (reference sequence). Trimming shortened V by 6 bases and J by 0 bases, and 11 bases separated the two germline ends. The CDR3 is 14 amino acids. The CDR3 DNA reads TGTGCCAGTAGGGACAGACTCATGAACACTGAAGCTTTCTTT. It encodes CASRDRLMNTEAFF.

The chain employs TRBV30 and TRBJ1-1; D remains unclear. The germline V gene has CDR1 GTSNPN and CDR2 SVGIG (reference sequence). The CDR3 consists of 13 residues. The V gene lost 0 bases and the J gene lost 7 bases, with 12 bases spanning the gap. CDR3: CAWSVLAPVEAFF. Here the CDR3 DNA reads TGTGCCTGGAGTGTACTGGCACCTGTTGAAGCTTTCTTT.

The chain employs TRBV4-3 and TRBJ2-1, with TRBD2 matching over 9 bases. This CDR3 is built from 16 residues. CDR1 is LGHNA, CDR2 YSLEER, per germline. After removal of 0 bases from V and 9 bases from J, the junction contained 9 bases not matched to a gene. CDR3 DNA sequence: TGCGCCAGCAGCCAAGATCCAGCGGGAGGAGAAACTGAGCAGTTCTTC. Its protein is CASSQDPAGGETEQFF.

The sample holds a few counts of this clonotype. The chain is built from TRBV2 and TRBJ2-7, with no clear D. Deletions cut 2 bases from V and 3 bases from J, with 14 bases between. In germline, CDR1 is SNHLY, CDR2 FYNNEI. There are 15 residues in the CDR3. This chain's CDR3 is CASSEFKGRSYEQYF. Written as DNA, the CDR3 is TGTGCCAGCAGTGAATTTAAAGGCCGGAGCTACGAGCAGTACTTC.

This clonotype was recorded a few times. The chain is built from TRBV7-2 and TRBJ2-2; D might be TRBD1 (5 bases). The CDR3 consists of 15 residues. The germline CDR1 and CDR2 sequences are SGHTA and FQGNSA. Trimming pared 4 bases from V and 0 bases from J, leaving 9 bases between. The DNA of the CDR3 is TGTGCCAGCAGCTGGACATACCCGAACACCGGGGAGCTGTTTTTT. It specifies CASSWTYPNTGELFF. The full variable domain, its missing parts supplied by reference TRBV7-2 and TRBJ2-2, is GAGVSQSPSNKVTEKGKDVELRCDPISGHTALYWYRQSLGQGLEFLIYFQGNSAPDKSGLPSDRFSAERTGGSVSTLTIQRTQQEDSAVYLCASSWTYPNTGELFFGEGSRLTVL.

This clonotype was seen only a few times. The chain is built from TRBV7-9 and TRBJ2-1; the match to TRBD2 covers 7 bases. V lost 8 bases, J lost 4 bases, and 11 bases stayed unmatched. Germline values: CDR1 SEHNR, CDR2 FQNEAQ (reference sequence). The CDR3 length is 15 residues. The CDR3 reads CASFLGQGGYNEQFF. CDR3 nucleotides: TGTGCCAGCTTCCTCGGTCAGGGAGGGTACAATGAGCAGTTCTTC.

This clonotype occurred a few times. The chain recombines TRBV4-1 with TRBJ2-7; 9 positions agree with TRBD2. Germline trimming cut 1 base from V and 2 bases from J; bases unmatched to any gene: 6. CDR3 length: 16 residues. Looked up from germline, CDR1 is MGHRA and CDR2 is YSYEKL. CDR3 sequence (DNA): TGCGCCAGCAGCCAAGTAAGCAGCGGGGGGACCTACGAGCAGTACTTC. This translates into CASSQVSSGGTYEQYF.

Concerning this clonotype itself: This may arise from a read error, as a much more abundant clone is one base away. The CDR3 DNA reads TGCAGCGTTGAAGACGACGGGGAGAGTAACATTCAGTACTTC. Amino acids: CSVEDDGESNIQYF. The chain couples TRBV29-1 to TRBJ2-4; possibly TRBD2 for D (5 bases). V was pared by 0 bases and J by 7 bases, with 13 bases between. The CDR3 contains 14 residues. CDR1 is SQVTM and CDR2 is ANQGSEA in the germline V gene.

The sample holds a few counts of this clonotype. The CDR3 bases are TGTGCCAGCAGCCAAGGGACAGGCCTTAGCACAGATACGCAGTATTTT. Translation gives CASSQGTGLSTDTQYF. The chain recombines TRBV3-1 with TRBJ2-3; the match to TRBD1 covers 7 bases. CDR1 LGHDT and CDR2 YNNKEL come from the germline V gene (reference sequence). The CDR3 is 16 amino acids. With V trimmed by 1 base and J by 0 bases, 4 bases remained unmatched.